Only one count was recorded for the clone carrying this TCR beta chain. Its antigen is currently unknown. Sequencing used immunoSEQ multiplex PCR; TCRdb keeps in-frame clones, though not all of them. The table includes tens of thousands of clones, over 80% detected once. This record belongs to a study of T cell responses to AZD1222 COVID-19 vaccine. Study-wide results and limits: Within unmutated variant regions lay the reported targets of nearly half of spike-specific TCRs. Distributed over spike, vaccine-associated CD4 TCRs predominated at 160-218 and 743-854. Donors, mostly white British, included more females; clonal diversity was possibly underestimated. Two AZD1222 doses significantly raised spike-specific TCR breadth and depth over controls.

Germline V gives CDR1 SQVTM, CDR2 ANQGSEA. This CDR3 spans 15 amino acids. Trimming removed 0 bases from V and 3 bases from J, with 15 bases in between. V and J are TRBV29-1 and TRBJ2-7, with D perhaps being TRBD1 or TRBD2 (6 bases each). The specimen comprised peripheral blood, sampled 28 days after the second AZD1222 dose. The source is an adult who received the AZD1222 COVID-19 vaccine. CDR3 nucleotide sequence: TGCAGCGTTGAAGATCGCGGAGGGGGATTCTACGAGCAGTACTTC. Protein sequence: CSVEDRGGGFYEQYF.